Presented here are 28 T cell receptor beta chains from one specimen sequenced in a study of T-cell reconstitution after alpha-beta-depleted transplantation in children. Unique molecular identifiers were incorporated during preparation of the TCRbeta library. In TCRdb, the PCR reads were re-called with MiXCR into one record per CDR3 protein. This table has 200,000 to 250,000 distinct CDR3 sequences, roughly a tenth appearing once. The source material was PBMCs, sampled before TCRalphabeta/CD19-depleted stem cell transplant. Source of these receptors: a child younger than two with acute myeloid leukemia, due to receive a stem cell transplant.

This chain joins TRBV6-2 or TRBV6-3 and TRBJ2-1; the match to TRBD2 covers 7 bases. Trimming removed 2 bases from V and 7 bases from J; junction bases left unmatched: 14. CDR3 length equals 17 residues. The V gene's germline CDR1 is MNHEY and CDR2 SVGEGT. The CDR3, as DNA: TGTGCCAGCAGTTACCCAGTAGCGGGCCTTGTCGTTAATGAGCAGTTCTTC. It is translated as CASSYPVAGLVVNEQFF.

This clonotype was recorded at least ten times. This chain connects TRBV12-3 or TRBV12-4 to TRBJ2-3; 13 bases line up with TRBD2. This CDR3 comprises 16 residues. J was trimmed by 5 bases and V by 6 bases; bases with no gene match: 8. CDR3 DNA sequence: TGTGCCAGCAGGGACGGGACTAGCGGGACCGTAGATACGCAGTATTTT. It codes for CASRDGTSGTVDTQYF.

This clonotype showed up many times. This CDR3 reads CASTFGTGELFF. The CDR3 DNA is TGTGCCAGCACCTTCGGCACCGGGGAGCTGTTTTTT. V gene TRBV12-3 or TRBV12-4 combines with J gene TRBJ2-2; D gene ambiguous. The CDR3 is made up of 12 amino acids. V shed 7 bases and J shed 4 bases, with 7 bases lying between them.

In this sample, this clonotype turned up many times. The rearrangement uses TRBV20-1 and TRBJ2-2, with 7 nucleotides matching TRBD1. The germline CDR1 and CDR2 sequences are DFQATT and SNEGSKA (reference sequence). This CDR3 comprises 14 residues. CDR3 sequence: CSLTGRRNTGELFF. In DNA form, the CDR3 reads TGCAGCCTGACAGGGCGTAGAAACACCGGGGAGCTGTTTTTT.

This clonotype was counted at least ten times. The chain recombines TRBV5-1 with TRBJ1-6, with D possibly being TRBD1 (6 bases). Trimming shortened V by 0 bases and J by 7 bases, and 8 bases separated the two germline ends. Germline V gene sequence: CDR1 SGHRS, CDR2 YFSETQ. The CDR3 totals 14 residues. CDR3 DNA: TGCGCCAGCAGCTTGGGGGACAAGAATTCACCCCTCCACTTT. This gives the protein CASSLGDKNSPLHF.

This clonotype has ten or more counts. V usage is TRBV20-1 and J usage is TRBJ2-1; either TRBD1 or TRBD2 may supply D (5 bases each). The CDR3 extends over 19 amino acids. The V end lost 6 bases, the J end lost 0 bases, and 27 bases lay between the germline ends. The germline CDR1 and CDR2 sequences are DFQATT and SNEGSKA (reference sequence). CDR3 DNA: TGCAGTGCCCCCACAGGTTCGAGGGGAAGTTTTAGCTCCTACAATGAGCAGTTCTTC. It is translated as CSAPTGSRGSFSSYNEQFF.

This clonotype came up many times. The genes are TRBV5-6 and TRBJ2-1; tentatively, D is TRBD1 (6 bases). Germline V gene lookup returns CDR1 SGHDT and CDR2 YYEEEE. The CDR3 extends over 14 amino acids. V was trimmed by 0 bases and J by 5 bases, leaving 9 bases between them. CDR3 sequence: CASSLDRVNNEQFF. The CDR3 bases are TGTGCCAGCAGCTTGGACAGGGTAAACAATGAGCAGTTCTTC.

This clonotype was counted at least ten times. V usage is TRBV20-1 and J usage is TRBJ2-7; no firm D call. The V and J ends lost 3 bases and 4 bases respectively, with 7 bases between them. Germline CDR1 reads DFQATT; CDR2 reads SNEGSKA (reference sequence). The CDR3 totals 11 residues. The CDR3 loop is CSASIQYEQYF. The CDR3 DNA follows: TGCAGTGCTAGTATCCAGTACGAGCAGTACTTC.

This chain links TRBV11-2 with TRBJ1-6, with D perhaps matching TRBD1 (6 bases). This CDR3 is built from 15 residues. Germline lookup yields CDR1 SGHAT and CDR2 FQNNGV. V was shortened by 1 base and J by 7 bases, with 11 bases between the two germline ends. The CDR3 DNA is TGTGCCAGCAGCTTAGGGTGGGGGGCCAATTCACCCCTCCACTTT. It yields the protein CASSLGWGANSPLHF.

This clonotype was counted many times. The rearrangement links TRBV20-1 to TRBJ2-1, with 11 bases that match TRBD2. Losses at the gene ends were 6 bases for V and 6 bases for J; bases not matched to a gene: 7. The CDR3 extends over 14 amino acids. Germline V gene sequence: CDR1 DFQATT, CDR2 SNEGSKA (reference sequence). CDR3 amino acids: CSAELAGDGNEQFF. The CDR3 DNA sequence: TGCAGTGCAGAACTAGCGGGAGACGGCAATGAGCAGTTCTTC.

Many counts were recorded for this clonotype. The V and J genes are TRBV5-6 and TRBJ2-3, with D perhaps matching TRBD1 (5 bases). V lost 1 base to trimming and J lost 4 bases, with 19 bases between them. The CDR3 contains 17 residues. Germline lookup yields CDR1 SGHDT and CDR2 YYEEEE. DNA of the CDR3: TGTGCCAGCAGCTTGTGGCTCGGCCAGGGTAGGGCAGATACGCAGTATTTT. It translates to CASSLWLGQGRADTQYF.

This clonotype was counted many times. The rearrangement joins TRBV5-1 to TRBJ2-3, with TRBD2 matching over 7 bases. The germline gives CDR1 SGHRS, CDR2 YFSETQ. This CDR3 spans 15 amino acids. After removal of 5 bases from V and 2 bases from J, the junction contained 8 bases not matched to a gene. In nucleotides, the CDR3 is TGCGCCAGCAGTAGGCCGGGAGGAACCACAGATACGCAGTATTTT. This encodes CASSRPGGTTDTQYF.

This clonotype was picked up many times. The CDR3 coding sequence is TGTGCCAGCAGTCTAGGGGACCCTCGCTCCTACGAGCAGTACTTC. Translated, it gives CASSLGDPRSYEQYF. The V gene is TRBV9, the J gene TRBJ2-7; D assignment may be TRBD1 or TRBD2 (5 bases each). Trimming took 5 bases from V and 0 from J, leaving 15 bases between them. Germline V CDR1 and CDR2: SGDLS, YYNGEE. This CDR3 is built from 15 residues.

This clonotype was detected many times. The chain combines TRBV12-3 or TRBV12-4 with TRBJ2-2, with D possibly being TRBD2 (5 bases). With 3 bases removed from V and 3 bases from J, the gap between germline ends came to 8 bases. The length of the CDR3 is 14 residues. CDR3 coding DNA: TGTGCCAGCAGTTTTGGGCGGGACACCGGGGAGCTGTTTTTT. Translating it yields CASSFGRDTGELFF.

In this sample, this clonotype turned up a few times. This chain links TRBV18 with TRBJ2-7, with D hard to call. Germline loops: CDR1 KGHSH, CDR2 LQKENI. Trimming took 0 bases from V and 0 from J, leaving 9 bases between them. This CDR3 has 15 residues. The CDR3 reads CASSPPSRPSYEQYF. DNA for the CDR3: TGTGCCAGCTCACCACCCTCCAGACCCTCCTACGAGCAGTACTTC.

This clonotype was observed a few times. V and J are TRBV5-1 and TRBJ2-7; maybe TRBD1 (5 bases). Germline CDR1 and CDR2: SGHRS and YFSETQ. The CDR3 is 15 amino acids. V lost 4 bases and J 1 base, leaving 15 bases between the germline ends. The CDR3 DNA reads TGCGCCAGCAGCCCAGCCGCAGGGTATTCCTACGAGCAGTACTTC. Its protein product is CASSPAAGYSYEQYF.

This sequence joins TRBV29-1 and TRBJ2-3; D gene unclear. The germline V gene encodes CDR1 SQVTM and CDR2 ANQGSEA. There are 12 residues in the CDR3. V lost 3 bases, J lost 5 bases, and 9 bases lay in between. CDR3 nucleotide sequence: TGCAGCGTTGAGCCTAGTATAGATACGCAGTATTTT. Translating gives CSVEPSIDTQYF.

This clonotype was seen repeatedly, ten times or more. V gene TRBV4-2 combines with J gene TRBJ1-1, with TRBD1 as a possible D gene (5 bases). CDR3 length: 13 amino acids. Trimming stripped 4 bases from V and 1 base from J, with 7 bases between. The V gene's germline CDR1 is LGHNA and CDR2 YNFKEQ. CDR3 loop: CASSPDTNTEAFF. The DNA for the CDR3 is TGTGCCAGCAGCCCGGACACGAACACTGAAGCTTTCTTT.

In regard to this clonotype: A much larger clone lies one base from this, so it may be a read error. The gene calls are TRBV5-6 and TRBJ1-1; no reliable D call. Germline loops: CDR1 SGHDT, CDR2 YYEEEE. The CDR3 totals 15 residues. This chain's CDR3 is CASSLGQVMNTETFF. DNA of the CDR3: TGTGCCAGCAGCTTAGGGCAGGTTATGAACACTGAAACTTTCTTT.

This clonotype was recorded at least ten times. The chain employs TRBV12-3 or TRBV12-4 and TRBJ2-2; D is unclear. The V gene lost 4 bases and the J gene lost 6 bases, with 9 bases spanning the gap. This CDR3 is built from 13 residues. For the CDR3, the DNA is TGTGCCAGCAGTTCCCCACTGGCCGGGGAGCTGTTTTTT. Translation gives CASSSPLAGELFF.

In this sample, this clonotype turned up many times. V usage is TRBV5-1 and J usage is TRBJ1-5, with unresolved D. CDR3 length equals 11 residues. V was cut by 7 bases and J by 6 bases, with 8 bases left in between. Germline CDR1 reads SGHRS; CDR2 reads YFSETQ. As DNA, the CDR3 is TGCGCCAGCGTGGTATCTCAGCCCCAGCATTTT. Translating it yields CASVVSQPQHF.

Points on this clonotype: A read error may account for a junction end that differs from germline. V and J are TRBV10-3 and TRBJ2-3, with TRBD2 identical over 14 bases. The CDR3 has 19 residues. The germline gives CDR1 ENHRY, CDR2 SYGVKD. Here the CDR3 DNA reads TGTGCCATCAGTAACACCATCCTGACTAGCGGGGGGGCAGCAGATATGCAGTATTTT. Its protein is CAISNTILTSGGAADMQYF.

There are many counts of this clonotype. This chain connects TRBV4-3 to TRBJ2-1, with 7 bases fitting TRBD2. Germline V gene lookup returns CDR1 LGHNA and CDR2 YSLEER. The J segment lost 3 bases and the V segment lost 0 bases, leaving 14 bases of the junction unmatched. This CDR3 is built from 19 residues. For the CDR3, the DNA is TGCGCCAGCAGCCAAGATGGTAATGGTTGGGAGGGCCACTACAATGAGCAGTTCTTC. It translates to CASSQDGNGWEGHYNEQFF.

This clonotype has ten or more counts. The chain combines TRBV12-3 or TRBV12-4 with TRBJ2-1, with D hard to call. Trimming took 3 bases from V and 7 from J, leaving 7 bases between them. CDR3 size: 12 residues. The CDR3 bases are TGTGCCAGCAGTTTTTCCCGGAATGAGCAGTTCTTC. It is translated as CASSFSRNEQFF.

This clonotype was picked up many times. The rearrangement links TRBV7-2 to TRBJ2-3; TRBD2 aligns across 7 bases. Germline V gene data show CDR1 as SGHTA and CDR2 as FQGNSA. With V trimmed by 4 bases and J by 1 base, 5 bases remained unmatched. The CDR3 spans 15 residues. In DNA form, the CDR3 reads TGTGCCAGCAGCTGGTTAGCGGGTGGCACAGATACGCAGTATTTT. It translates to CASSWLAGGTDTQYF. Using reference TRBV7-2 and TRBJ2-3 for the parts outside the CDR3, the full variable domain is GAGVSQSPSNKVTEKGKDVELRCDPISGHTALYWYRQSLGQGLEFLIYFQGNSAPDKSGLPSDRFSAERTGGSVSTLTIQRTQQEDSAVYLCASSWLAGGTDTQYFGPGTRLTVL.

This clonotype was found many times. The chain joins TRBV3-1 to TRBJ1-1; the D gene is possibly TRBD1 (5 bases). With 2 bases removed from V and 0 bases from J, the gap between germline ends came to 16 bases. This CDR3 spans 17 amino acids. Per germline, CDR1 LGHDT and CDR2 YNNKEL (reference sequence). Here the CDR3 reads CASSQPKGEHMNTEAFF. Written as DNA, the CDR3 is TGTGCCAGCAGCCAACCTAAAGGGGAACACATGAACACTGAAGCTTTCTTT.

This clonotype has just a few counts. The V and J genes are TRBV24-1 and TRBJ1-5; perhaps TRBD1 as D (5 bases). Germline-derived CDR1 and CDR2 are KGHDR and SFDVKD. This CDR3 spans 17 amino acids. Trimming pared 3 bases from V and 4 bases from J, leaving 18 bases between. The CDR3 sequence is CATSDPIRQRVNQPQHF. DNA of the CDR3: TGTGCCACCAGTGATCCTATACGACAGAGAGTAAATCAGCCCCAGCATTTT.

The table lists this clonotype with many counts. CDR3 region: CASSLFSNQPQHF. The CDR3 bases are TGTGCCAGCAGCTTGTTTAGCAATCAGCCCCAGCATTTT. The chain carries TRBV7-2 and TRBJ1-5; no definite D call. The CDR3 totals 13 residues. V shed 3 bases and J shed 0 bases, with 3 bases lying between them. The germline V gene encodes CDR1 SGHTA and CDR2 FQGNSA.